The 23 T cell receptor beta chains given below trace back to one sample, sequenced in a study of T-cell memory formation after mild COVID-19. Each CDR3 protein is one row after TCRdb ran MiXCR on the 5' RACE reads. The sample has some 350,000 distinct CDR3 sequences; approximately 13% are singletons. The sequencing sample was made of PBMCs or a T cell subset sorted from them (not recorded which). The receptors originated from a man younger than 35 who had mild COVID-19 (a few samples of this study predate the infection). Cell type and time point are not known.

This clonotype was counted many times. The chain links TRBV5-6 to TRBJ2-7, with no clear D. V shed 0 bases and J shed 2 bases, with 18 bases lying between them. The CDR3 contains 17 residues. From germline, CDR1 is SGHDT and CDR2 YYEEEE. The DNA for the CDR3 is TGTGCCAGCAGCTTGGCAGGTCCATCCCCGACCCCCTACGAGCAGTACTTC. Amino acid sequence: CASSLAGPSPTPYEQYF. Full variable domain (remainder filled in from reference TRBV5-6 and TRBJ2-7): DAGVTQSPTHLIKTRGQQVTLRCSPKSGHDTVSWYQQALGQGPQFIFQYYEEEERQRGNFPDRFSGHQFPNYSSELNVNALLLGDSALYLCASSLAGPSPTPYEQYFGPGTRLTVT.

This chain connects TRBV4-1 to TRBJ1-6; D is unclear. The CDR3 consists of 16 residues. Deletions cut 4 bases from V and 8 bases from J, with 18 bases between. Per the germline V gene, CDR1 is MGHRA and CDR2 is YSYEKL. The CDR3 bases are TGCGCCAGCAGCCCCGTAGGGAGGAGACTTGATTCACCCCTCCACTTT. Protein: CASSPVGRRLDSPLHF.

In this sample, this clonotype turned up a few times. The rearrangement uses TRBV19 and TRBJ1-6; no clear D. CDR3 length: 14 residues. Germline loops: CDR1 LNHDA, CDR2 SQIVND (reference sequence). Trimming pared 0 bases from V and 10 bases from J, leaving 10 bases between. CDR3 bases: TGTGCCAGTAGTATAGATCTTTCGGACTCACCCCTCCACTTT. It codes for CASSIDLSDSPLHF.

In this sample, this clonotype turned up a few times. This chain's CDR3 is CASSPRTKGEQYV. As DNA, the CDR3 is TGTGCCAGCTCACCAAGGACTAAGGGCGAGCAGTACGTC. This sequence joins TRBV18 and TRBJ2-7, with a possible D match to TRBD2 (6 bases). The CDR3 loop spans 13 amino acids. The germline V gene has CDR1 KGHSH and CDR2 LQKENI. Trimming removed 2 bases at V and 6 bases at J, with 11 bases between.

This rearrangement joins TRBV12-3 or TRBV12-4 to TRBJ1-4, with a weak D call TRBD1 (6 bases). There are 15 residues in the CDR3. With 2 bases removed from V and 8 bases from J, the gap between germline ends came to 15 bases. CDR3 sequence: CASSLNGGMGEKLFF. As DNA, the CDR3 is TGTGCCAGCAGTTTAAACGGGGGCATGGGAGAAAAACTGTTTTTT.

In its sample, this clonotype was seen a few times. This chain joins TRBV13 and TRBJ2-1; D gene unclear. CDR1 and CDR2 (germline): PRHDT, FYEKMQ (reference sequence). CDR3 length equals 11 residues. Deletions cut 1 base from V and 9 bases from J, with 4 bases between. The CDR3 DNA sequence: TGTGCCAGCAGCTTAGTAGCTGAGCAGTTCTTC. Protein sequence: CASSLVAEQFF.

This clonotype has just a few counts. Here the CDR3 DNA reads TGTGCCACCTTTCGCCGGGACGGAGGTTACTTC. Its translation: CATFRRDGGYF. This chain links TRBV24-1 with TRBJ2-4, with D perhaps TRBD1 or TRBD2 (5 bases each). Germline V gene sequence: CDR1 KGHDR, CDR2 SFDVKD. Trimming removed 9 bases at V and 16 bases at J, with 18 bases between. The CDR3 contains 11 residues.

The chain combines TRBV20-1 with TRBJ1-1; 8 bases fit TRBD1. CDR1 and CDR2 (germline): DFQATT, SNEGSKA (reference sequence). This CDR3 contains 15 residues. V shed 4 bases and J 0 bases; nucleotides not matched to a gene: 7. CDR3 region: CSANRQGSVNTEAFF. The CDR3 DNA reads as TGCAGTGCTAATCGACAGGGGTCGGTGAACACTGAAGCTTTCTTT.

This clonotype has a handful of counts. The CDR3, as DNA: TGTGCCAGCAGCGCCGCGACGGACGGGCAGTTCTTC. Translating it yields CASSAATDGQFF. This chain connects TRBV7-9 to TRBJ2-1; D gene unclear. V lost 5 bases and J lost 12, with 14 bases in between. Germline lookup yields CDR1 SEHNR and CDR2 FQNEAQ (reference sequence). CDR3 length: 12 residues.

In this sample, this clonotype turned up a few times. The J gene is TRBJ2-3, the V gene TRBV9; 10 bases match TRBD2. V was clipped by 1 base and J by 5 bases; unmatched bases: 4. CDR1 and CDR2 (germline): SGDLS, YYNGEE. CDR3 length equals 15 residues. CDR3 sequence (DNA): TGTGCCAGCAGCGTAACTAGCGGGGTTTTAGATACGCAGTATTTT. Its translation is CASSVTSGVLDTQYF.

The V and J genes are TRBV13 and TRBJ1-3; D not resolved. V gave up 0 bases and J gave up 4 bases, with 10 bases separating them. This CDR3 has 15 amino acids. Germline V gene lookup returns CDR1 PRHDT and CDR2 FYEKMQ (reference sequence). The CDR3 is CASSLGLGSGNTIYF. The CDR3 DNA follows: TGTGCCAGCAGCTTAGGCCTGGGGTCGGGAAACACCATATATTTT.

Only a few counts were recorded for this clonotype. CDR3 sequence: CAIGSGTGYNSPLHF. CDR3 DNA sequence: TGTGCCATCGGATCCGGGACAGGGTATAATTCACCCCTCCACTTT. The genes are TRBV7-9 and TRBJ1-6; 9 bases match TRBD1. Germline trimming cut 10 bases from V and 4 bases from J; bases unmatched to any gene: 8. Germline CDR1 SEHNR, CDR2 FQNEAQ (reference sequence). The length of the CDR3 is 15 residues.

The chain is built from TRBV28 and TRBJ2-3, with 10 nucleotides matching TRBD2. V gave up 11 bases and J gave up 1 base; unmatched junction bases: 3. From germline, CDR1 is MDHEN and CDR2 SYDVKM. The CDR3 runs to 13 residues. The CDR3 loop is CAVAGGRTDTQYF. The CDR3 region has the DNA TGTGCCGTAGCGGGGGGCCGCACAGATACGCAGTATTTT.

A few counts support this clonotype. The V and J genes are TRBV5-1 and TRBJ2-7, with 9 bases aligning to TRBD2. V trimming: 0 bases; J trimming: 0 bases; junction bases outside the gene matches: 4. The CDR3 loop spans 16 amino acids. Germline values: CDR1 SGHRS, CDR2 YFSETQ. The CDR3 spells CASSLAGRGGSYEQYF. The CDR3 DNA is TGCGCCAGCAGCTTGGCCGGGCGGGGGGGCTCCTACGAGCAGTACTTC. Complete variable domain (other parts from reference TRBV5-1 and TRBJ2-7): KAGVTQTPRYLIKTRGQQVTLSCSPISGHRSVSWYQQTPGQGLQFLFEYFSETQRNKGNFPGRFSGRQFSNSRSEMNVSTLELGDSALYLCASSLAGRGGSYEQYFGPGTRLTVT.

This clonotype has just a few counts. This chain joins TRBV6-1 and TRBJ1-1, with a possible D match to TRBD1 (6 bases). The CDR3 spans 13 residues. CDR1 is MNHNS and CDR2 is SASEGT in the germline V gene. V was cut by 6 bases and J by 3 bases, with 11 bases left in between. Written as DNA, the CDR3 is TGTGCCAGCAGAGGACAGCTAGACACTGAAGCTTTCTTT. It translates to CASRGQLDTEAFF.

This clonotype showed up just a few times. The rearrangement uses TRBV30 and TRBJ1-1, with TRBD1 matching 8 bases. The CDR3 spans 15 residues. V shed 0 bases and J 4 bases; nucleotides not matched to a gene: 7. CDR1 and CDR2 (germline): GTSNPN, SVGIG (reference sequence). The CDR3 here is CAWSVQGEGGTEAFF. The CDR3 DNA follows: TGTGCCTGGAGTGTACAGGGGGAAGGCGGCACTGAAGCTTTCTTT.

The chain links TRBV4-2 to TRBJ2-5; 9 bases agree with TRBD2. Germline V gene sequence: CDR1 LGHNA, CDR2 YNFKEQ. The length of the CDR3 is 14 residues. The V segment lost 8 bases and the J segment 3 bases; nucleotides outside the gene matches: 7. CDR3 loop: CASGLAGTEETQYF. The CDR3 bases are TGTGCCAGCGGGCTAGCGGGGACCGAAGAGACCCAGTACTTC.

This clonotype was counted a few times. The CDR3 here is CASSYVAGGQPQHF. Here the CDR3 DNA reads TGTGCCAGCAGTTACGTCGCGGGGGGACAGCCCCAGCATTTT. The chain employs TRBV6-5 and TRBJ1-5; D possibly corresponds to TRBD1 (5 bases). From germline, CDR1 is MNHEY and CDR2 SVGAGI. The V end lost 2 bases, the J end lost 7 bases, and 12 bases lay between the germline ends. This CDR3 has 14 amino acids.

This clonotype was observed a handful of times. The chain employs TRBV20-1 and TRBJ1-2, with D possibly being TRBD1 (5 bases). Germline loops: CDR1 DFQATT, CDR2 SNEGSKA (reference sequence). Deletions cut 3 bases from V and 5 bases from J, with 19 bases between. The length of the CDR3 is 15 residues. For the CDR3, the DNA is TGCAGTGCTAGGGATAAGACAGAGTTCTATTATGGCTACACCTTC. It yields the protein CSARDKTEFYYGYTF.

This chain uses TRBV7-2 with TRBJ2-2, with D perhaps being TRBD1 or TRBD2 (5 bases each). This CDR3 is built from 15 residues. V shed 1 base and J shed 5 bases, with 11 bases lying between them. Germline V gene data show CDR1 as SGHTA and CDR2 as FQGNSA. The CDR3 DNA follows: TGTGCCAGCAGCTTAGAACGGGGCCGGACCGGGGAGCTGTTTTTT. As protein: CASSLERGRTGELFF.

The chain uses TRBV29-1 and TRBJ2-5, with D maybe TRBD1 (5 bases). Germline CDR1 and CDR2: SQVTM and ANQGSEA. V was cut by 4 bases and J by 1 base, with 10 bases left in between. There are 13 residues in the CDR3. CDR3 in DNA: TGCAGCGTTGGGACAACCATCCAAGAGACCCAGTACTTC. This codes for CSVGTTIQETQYF.

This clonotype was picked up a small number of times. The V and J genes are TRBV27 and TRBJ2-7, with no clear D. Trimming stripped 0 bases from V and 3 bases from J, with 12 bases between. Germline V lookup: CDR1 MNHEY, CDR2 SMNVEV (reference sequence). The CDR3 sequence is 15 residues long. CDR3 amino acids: CASSLSSVIRYEQYF. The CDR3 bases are TGTGCCAGCAGTTTATCATCGGTTATCCGCTACGAGCAGTACTTC.

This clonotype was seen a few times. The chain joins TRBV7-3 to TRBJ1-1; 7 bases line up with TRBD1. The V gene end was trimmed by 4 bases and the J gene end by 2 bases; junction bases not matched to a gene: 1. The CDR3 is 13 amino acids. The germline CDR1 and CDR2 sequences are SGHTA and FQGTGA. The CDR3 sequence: CASSWDSNTEAFF. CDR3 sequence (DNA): TGTGCCAGCAGCTGGGACAGTAACACTGAAGCTTTCTTT.